One sample yielded the 10 T cell receptor beta chains listed below, sequenced in a study of T cell responses to AZD1222 COVID-19 vaccine. Assay: immunoSEQ multiplex PCR; the TCRdb copy retains only in-frame clones and omits some. The sample contains about 150,000 clones, 92% of which appear only once. This sample comprised peripheral blood, obtained on day 0 of AZD1222 vaccination. These receptors came from an adult in good health.

The rearrangement joins TRBV20-1 to TRBJ1-2; D ambiguous. Germline V gene data show CDR1 as DFQATT and CDR2 as SNEGSKA (reference sequence). CDR3 size: 12 residues. The V gene lost 6 bases and the J gene lost 4 bases, with 12 bases spanning the gap. Here the CDR3 reads CSASSGVYGYTF. CDR3 coding DNA: TGCAGTGCGAGTAGCGGCGTCTATGGCTACACCTTC.

This chain connects TRBV2 to TRBJ2-5; D is uncertain. Trimming stripped 3 bases from V and 5 bases from J, with 16 bases between. From germline, CDR1 is SNHLY and CDR2 FYNNEI. The CDR3 contains 15 residues. CDR3 loop: CASSDLALTGETQYF. The CDR3 DNA sequence: TGTGCCAGCAGTGATCTCGCCTTAACCGGGGAGACCCAGTACTTC.

V is TRBV30 and J is TRBJ1-5; 8 bases are a match to TRBD1. V lost 1 base and J lost 4; bases outside the gene matches: 6. The CDR3 runs to 15 residues. Germline CDR1 reads GTSNPN; CDR2 reads SVGIG (reference sequence). This CDR3 is CAWSGTGTLNQPQHF. The CDR3 DNA follows: TGTGCCTGGAGTGGGACAGGGACCCTTAATCAGCCCCAGCATTTT.

This clone was recorded a few times. The chain joins TRBV12-5 to TRBJ2-1; TRBD2 matches 9 bases. The CDR3 sequence is 18 residues long. The V and J ends lost 6 bases and 9 bases, in that order; junction bases with no gene match: 21. Per the germline V gene, CDR1 is LGHNT and CDR2 is FRNRAP. The CDR3 protein is CASGPPGIGGGGTREQFF. In nucleotides, the CDR3 is TGTGCTAGTGGGCCCCCCGGTATTGGCGGGGGGGGAACTCGTGAGCAGTTCTTC.

The chain links TRBV5-6 to TRBJ1-2, with D uncertain. Looked up from germline, CDR1 is SGHDT and CDR2 is YYEEEE. This CDR3 is built from 11 residues. V dropped 1 base and J dropped 6 bases, with 4 bases sitting between them. CDR3 bases: TGTGCCAGCAGCTTGAGACATGGCTACACCTTC. Its protein is CASSLRHGYTF.

This clone was found a few times. The chain combines TRBV15 with TRBJ1-6, with D perhaps TRBD1 (5 bases). Trimming took 1 base from V and 2 from J, leaving 18 bases between them. This CDR3 has 19 amino acids. CDR1 LNHNV and CDR2 YYDKDF come from the germline V gene (reference sequence). CDR3 residues: CATSRGPGIGTAYNSPLHF. CDR3 nucleotides: TGTGCCACCAGCAGAGGACCAGGGATCGGGACGGCCTATAATTCACCCCTCCACTTT.

The chain combines TRBV11-1 with TRBJ1-1; no firm D call. Looked up from germline, CDR1 is SGHAT and CDR2 is FQDESV (reference sequence). The V and J ends lost 1 base and 0 bases respectively, with 3 bases between them. This CDR3 comprises 13 residues. CDR3 in amino acids: CASSLVVNTEAFF. CDR3 bases: TGTGCCAGCAGCTTAGTGGTGAACACTGAAGCTTTCTTT.

This clone was found a few times. This chain joins TRBV14 and TRBJ2-5; D uncertain. CDR1 and CDR2 (germline): SGHDN, FVKESK. The CDR3 loop spans 14 amino acids. V lost 4 bases and J 5 bases, leaving 14 bases between the germline ends. Here the CDR3 DNA reads TGTGCCAGCAGCCCGGACCCGCCTTGGGAGACCCAGTACTTC. This translates into CASSPDPPWETQYF.

In DNA form, the CDR3 reads TGTGCCAGCAGTTTATACTCCAAAAACACTGAAGCTTTCTTT. As protein: CASSLYSKNTEAFF. The chain recombines TRBV27 with TRBJ1-1; D is uncertain. This CDR3 has 14 amino acids. V lost 1 base to trimming and J lost 2 bases, with 8 bases between them. The germline V gene has CDR1 MNHEY and CDR2 SMNVEV (reference sequence).

In this sample, this clone turned up once. The chain uses TRBV5-1 and TRBJ2-1, with 9 nucleotides matching TRBD1. This CDR3 has 15 amino acids. Trimming removed 4 bases from V and 2 bases from J; junction bases left unmatched: 4. Per the germline V gene, CDR1 is SGHRS and CDR2 is YFSETQ. CDR3 in amino acids: CASSEGQGTYNEQFF. In DNA, the CDR3 is TGCGCCAGCAGCGAGGGACAGGGTACCTACAATGAGCAGTTCTTC.